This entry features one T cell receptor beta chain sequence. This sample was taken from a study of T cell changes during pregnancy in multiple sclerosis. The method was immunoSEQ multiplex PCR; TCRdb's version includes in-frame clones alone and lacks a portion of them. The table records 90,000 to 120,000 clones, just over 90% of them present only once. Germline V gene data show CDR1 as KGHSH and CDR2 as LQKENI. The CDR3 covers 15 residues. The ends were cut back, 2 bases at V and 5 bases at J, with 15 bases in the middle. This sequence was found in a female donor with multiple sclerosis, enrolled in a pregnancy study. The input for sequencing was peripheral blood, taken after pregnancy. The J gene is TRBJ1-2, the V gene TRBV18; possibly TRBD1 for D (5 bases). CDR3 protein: CASSPSPTDQYGYTF. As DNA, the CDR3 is TGTGCCAGCTCACCATCTCCGACAGACCAATATGGCTACACCTTC.